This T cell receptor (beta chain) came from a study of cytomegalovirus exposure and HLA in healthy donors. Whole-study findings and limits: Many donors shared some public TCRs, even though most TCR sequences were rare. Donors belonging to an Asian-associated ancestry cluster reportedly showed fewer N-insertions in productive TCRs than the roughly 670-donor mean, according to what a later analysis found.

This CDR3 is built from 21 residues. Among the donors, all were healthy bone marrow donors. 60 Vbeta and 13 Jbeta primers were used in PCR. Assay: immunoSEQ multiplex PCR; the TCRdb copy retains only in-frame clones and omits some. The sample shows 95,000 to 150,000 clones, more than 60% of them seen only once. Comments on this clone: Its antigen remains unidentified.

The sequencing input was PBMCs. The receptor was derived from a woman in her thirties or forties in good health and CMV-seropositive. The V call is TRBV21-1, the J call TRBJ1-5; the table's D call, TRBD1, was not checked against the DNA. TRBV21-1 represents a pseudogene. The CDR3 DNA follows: TGTGCCAGCAGCACTCGAGGGGGACAGGGCCGAAATAAAGTAAGCAATCAGCCCCAGCATTTT. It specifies CASSTRGGQGRNKVSNQPQHF.